The 2 T cell receptor beta chains given below trace back to one sample, sequenced in a study of cytomegalovirus exposure and HLA in healthy donors. 60 Vbeta and 13 Jbeta primers were used in PCR. Clones were read by immunoSEQ multiplex PCR, and TCRdb kept only the in-frame ones, dropping some. Of some 110,000 clones listed, less than 70% are singletons. Sequenced material: PBMCs. All receptors derive from a woman younger than 45 in good health and CMV-seronegative.

This clone was seen more than once but under ten times. This chain connects TRBV9 to TRBJ2-1, with a possible D match to TRBD2 (6 bases). Germline V gene sequence: CDR1 SGDLS, CDR2 YYNGEE. Trimming removed 4 bases from V and 10 bases from J, with 18 bases in between. The CDR3 is 14 amino acids. The CDR3 here is CASSPTGAGREQFF. The DNA for the CDR3 is TGTGCCAGCAGCCCAACAGGCGCGGGGAGGGAGCAGTTCTTC.

J is TRBJ2-3 and V is TRBV5-6; 10 bases align to TRBD2. In germline, CDR1 is SGHDT, CDR2 YYEEEE. This CDR3 is built from 16 residues. The ends lost 3 bases at V and 6 bases at J; junction bases unmatched: 10. The CDR3 sequence is CASSWIASGSSDTQYF. The DNA of the CDR3 is TGTGCCAGCAGCTGGATTGCTAGCGGGAGCTCGGATACGCAGTATTTT.